The 30 T cell receptor beta chains in this list originate from one sample, sequenced in a study of blood T cell repertoires in COVID-19. Here immunoSEQ multiplex PCR was the method, and the copy in TCRdb shows in-frame clones only, minus some. The data contain about 250,000 clones, around 86% of them singletons. Sequencing was done on a sample of PBMCs or T cells enriched from blood (not recorded which). The receptors were sampled from a woman between 45 and 60 years old who had recovered from COVID-19.

The gene calls are TRBV4-1 and TRBJ1-2; 9 bases are shared with TRBD1. CDR3 length: 15 amino acids. V shed 1 base, J shed 4 bases, and the junction held 4 bases outside the gene matches. Germline CDR1 and CDR2: MGHRA and YSYEKL. The CDR3 bases are TGCGCCAGCAGCCAAGGAACAGGGGGCGTCTATGGCTACACCTTC. It specifies CASSQGTGGVYGYTF.

The chain carries TRBV27 and TRBJ1-6; 7 nucleotides agree with TRBD1. Germline V CDR1 and CDR2: MNHEY, SMNVEV (reference sequence). The CDR3 spans 14 residues. V shed 5 bases and J 11 bases; nucleotides not matched to a gene: 9. The CDR3 loop reads CASSVRDSLTPLHF. The CDR3 nucleotides are TGTGCCAGCAGTGTCCGGGACAGTTTGACACCCCTCCACTTT.

This chain links TRBV3-1 (or the pseudogene TRBV3-2) with TRBJ1-3; 7 positions agree with TRBD1. V lost 3 bases to trimming and J lost 4 bases; unmatched junction nucleotides: 6. The CDR3 has 15 amino acids. CDR1 LGHDT and CDR2 YNNKEL come from the germline V gene (reference sequence). The CDR3 DNA sequence: TGTGCCAGCAGCCACAGGGGGGAAGGAGGAAACACCATATATTTT. It translates to CASSHRGEGGNTIYF.

The chain joins TRBV7-2 to TRBJ1-1; 7 bases agree with TRBD1. Trimming cost V 4 bases and J 0 bases; bases outside gene matches: 2. The CDR3 contains 14 residues. The germline V gene encodes CDR1 SGHTA and CDR2 FQGNSA. CDR3 residues: CASSWDSMNTEAFF. CDR3 DNA: TGTGCCAGCAGCTGGGACAGCATGAACACTGAAGCTTTCTTT.

The CDR3 DNA follows: TGTGCCAGCAGCTTCCTAGTGGGACACGGCACAGATACGCAGTATTTT. Translating it yields CASSFLVGHGTDTQYF. This chain links TRBV7-2 with TRBJ2-3; D possibly corresponds to TRBD1 (6 bases). Trimming removed 3 bases from V and 1 base from J, with 14 bases in between. Germline V gene lookup returns CDR1 SGHTA and CDR2 FQGNSA. The CDR3 is made up of 16 amino acids. Drawing the rest from reference TRBV7-2 and TRBJ2-3, the complete variable domain is GAGVSQSPSNKVTEKGKDVELRCDPISGHTALYWYRQSLGQGLEFLIYFQGNSAPDKSGLPSDRFSAERTGGSVSTLTIQRTQQEDSAVYLCASSFLVGHGTDTQYFGPGTRLTVL.

The rearrangement uses TRBV25-1 and TRBJ2-3; no clear D. CDR3 length equals 15 residues. Trimming cost V 1 base and J 0 bases, with 8 bases left between them. Germline V lookup: CDR1 MGHDK, CDR2 SYGVNS. DNA for the CDR3: TGTGCCAGCAGTGAATCTCGGTCTAGCACAGATACGCAGTATTTT. Its translation is CASSESRSSTDTQYF.

The chain uses TRBV6-5 and TRBJ2-5; TRBD2 is a possible D gene (5 bases). V shed 7 bases and J shed 3 bases, with 15 bases lying between them. The CDR3 spans 14 residues. Germline V gene data show CDR1 as MNHEY and CDR2 as SVGAGI. CDR3 in DNA: TGTGCCAGCACGACACTCCGGCGGGAAGAGACCCAGTACTTC. This codes for CASTTLRREETQYF.

The J gene is TRBJ2-2, the V gene TRBV7-9, with 8 bases aligning to TRBD1. The CDR3 totals 13 residues. Germline trimming cut 8 bases from V and 4 bases from J; bases unmatched to any gene: 3. Looked up from germline, CDR1 is SEHNR and CDR2 is FQNEAQ (reference sequence). The CDR3 sequence is CASDRGSTGELFF. The DNA for the CDR3 is TGTGCCAGCGACAGGGGAAGCACCGGGGAGCTGTTTTTT. The full variable domain, in which reference TRBV7-9 and TRBJ2-2 provide the parts outside the CDR3, is DTGVSQNPRHKITKRGQNVTFRCDPISEHNRLYWYRQTLGQGPEFLTYFQNEAQLEKSRLLSDRFSAERPKGSFSTLEIQRTEQGDSAMYLCASDRGSTGELFFGEGSRLTVL.

V usage is TRBV27 and J usage is TRBJ1-1, with D perhaps matching TRBD1 (5 bases). The CDR3 contains 15 residues. Looked up from germline, CDR1 is MNHEY and CDR2 is SMNVEV (reference sequence). The CDR3: CMSGFFRWGDTEAFF. The DNA of the CDR3 is TGTATGAGTGGTTTTTTTCGTTGGGGGGACACTGAAGCTTTCTTT.

In this sample, this clone turned up once. The chain uses TRBV6-1 and TRBJ2-3; D gene ambiguous. V lost 3 bases, J lost 2 bases, and 12 bases lay in between. This CDR3 spans 15 amino acids. The germline gives CDR1 MNHNS, CDR2 SASEGT. The CDR3 DNA reads as TGTGCCAGCAGTGACGTCGTGGGCCACACAGATACGCAGTATTTT. This sequence encodes CASSDVVGHTDTQYF.

This rearrangement joins TRBV3-1 (or the pseudogene TRBV3-2) to TRBJ2-1, with D possibly TRBD2 on 5 matching bases. Trimming took 1 base from V and 3 from J, leaving 10 bases between them. This CDR3 comprises 15 residues. Per the germline V gene, CDR1 is LGHDT and CDR2 is YNNKEL (reference sequence). As DNA, the CDR3 is TGTGCCAGCAGCCAAGGGGGAGTTCGCTACAATGAGCAGTTCTTC. Translated, it gives CASSQGGVRYNEQFF.

V gene TRBV6-2 or TRBV6-3 combines with J gene TRBJ2-1; TRBD2 agrees at 10 bases. The CDR3 length is 16 residues. Germline V lookup: CDR1 MNHEY, CDR2 SVGEGT. The V gene end was trimmed by 0 bases and the J gene end by 6 bases; junction bases not matched to a gene: 5. The DNA of the CDR3 is TGTGCCAGCAGTTACTCGCTTCGACTAGCGGGCAATGAGCAGTTCTTC. As protein: CASSYSLRLAGNEQFF.

The V call is TRBV15, the J call TRBJ1-1, with 7 positions matching TRBD1. Germline V lookup: CDR1 LNHNV, CDR2 YYDKDF (reference sequence). This CDR3 is built from 16 residues. The ends lost 0 bases at V and 0 bases at J; junction bases unmatched: 4. The DNA of the CDR3 is TGTGCCACCAGCAGAGAACGGGACAGCATGAACACTGAAGCTTTCTTT. Residues: CATSRERDSMNTEAFF.

With respect to this clone: In the same sample, other DNA sequences code for this CDR3. The chain carries TRBV10-3 and TRBJ2-7; D gene uncertain. V gave up 0 bases and J gave up 0 bases, with 6 bases separating them. Germline CDR1 reads ENHRY; CDR2 reads SYGVKD. The CDR3 contains 14 residues. The CDR3 protein is CAISESRDSYEQYF. DNA of the CDR3: TGTGCCATCAGTGAGTCCCGAGACTCCTACGAGCAGTACTTC.

This chain uses TRBV19 with TRBJ2-5, with TRBD2 as a possible D gene (6 bases). V was pared by 10 bases and J by 4 bases, with 19 bases between. The CDR3 covers 14 residues. Germline V gene sequence: CDR1 LNHDA, CDR2 SQIVND (reference sequence). CDR3 sequence: CATGETGMRETQYF. The CDR3 DNA is TGTGCCACGGGGGAAACGGGAATGCGAGAGACCCAGTACTTC.

This chain uses TRBV7-6 with TRBJ2-3; 9 nucleotides match TRBD2. V dropped 1 base and J dropped 5; count of bases not matched to a gene: 10. Per the germline V gene, CDR1 is SGHVS and CDR2 is FNYEAQ. The CDR3 covers 17 residues. The CDR3 DNA reads TGTGCCAGCAGCTTAGATGTGGCGGGAGGGCAGGAAGATACGCAGTATTTT. Protein sequence: CASSLDVAGGQEDTQYF.

The chain links TRBV7-9 to TRBJ1-2, with TRBD1 identical over 11 bases. CDR1 and CDR2 (germline): SEHNR, FQNEAQ (reference sequence). V was pared by 0 bases and J by 0 bases, with 3 bases of the junction left unmatched. The CDR3 is 17 amino acids. CDR3 sequence: CASSLAGQGDTNYGYTF. CDR3 nucleotides: TGTGCCAGCAGCTTAGCGGGACAGGGGGACACTAACTATGGCTACACCTTC.

This clone was recorded once. Sequence at one end of the junction differs from germline and may be a read error. V is TRBV2 and J is TRBJ2-1; TRBD2 agrees at 10 bases. Germline V CDR1 and CDR2: SNHLY, FYNNEI. The CDR3 sequence is 14 residues long. The CDR3 sequence is CASSERSSGRAQVF. DNA of the CDR3: TGTGCCAGCAGTGAGAGGTCGAGCGGGAGGGCCCAGGTCTTC.

This chain links TRBV4-2 with TRBJ2-7; TRBD1 is a possible D gene (5 bases). Looked up from germline, CDR1 is LGHNA and CDR2 is YNFKEQ. V lost 0 bases and J lost 2, with 11 bases in between. There are 15 residues in the CDR3. The CDR3 reads CASSQDLDTTYEQYF. CDR3 bases: TGTGCCAGCAGCCAAGACCTGGACACAACCTACGAGCAGTACTTC.

This rearrangement joins TRBV27 to TRBJ2-5; D may be TRBD2 (6 bases). The germline V gene has CDR1 MNHEY and CDR2 SMNVEV (reference sequence). Trimming took 5 bases from V and 5 from J, leaving 12 bases between them. The CDR3 spans 13 residues. CDR3 amino acids: CASSVGLLETQYF. The CDR3 nucleotides are TGTGCCAGCAGTGTGGGACTTCTGGAGACCCAGTACTTC.

As concerns this clone: Other DNA variants within this sample encode the same CDR3. The rearrangement links TRBV5-1 to TRBJ1-6; 7 bases match TRBD1. J was trimmed by 6 bases and V by 4 bases; bases with no gene match: 4. Germline V gene lookup returns CDR1 SGHRS and CDR2 YFSETQ. The CDR3 totals 14 residues. The CDR3 DNA sequence: TGCGCCAGCAGCCCGGGGACAGCTAATTCACCCCTCCACTTT. This encodes CASSPGTANSPLHF.

J is TRBJ2-5 and V is TRBV3-1 (or the pseudogene TRBV3-2); no reliable D call. The CDR3 is 13 amino acids. Trimming took 10 bases from V and 4 from J, leaving 16 bases between them. Germline V gives CDR1 LGHDT, CDR2 YNNKEL (reference sequence). CDR3 protein: CATSVGDRETQYF. DNA for the CDR3: TGTGCCACTTCCGTCGGAGATCGAGAGACCCAGTACTTC.

The V and J genes are TRBV3-1 (or the pseudogene TRBV3-2) and TRBJ2-1, with 13 positions matching TRBD2. Per germline, CDR1 LGHDT and CDR2 YNNKEL (reference sequence). The CDR3 has 19 amino acids. After removal of 0 bases from V and 6 bases from J, the junction contained 11 bases not matched to a gene. CDR3 sequence (DNA): TGTGCCAGCAGCCAAGAACCCATTACACTAGCGGGAGGGCTCAATGAGCAGTTCTTC. Its protein product is CASSQEPITLAGGLNEQFF.

The genes are TRBV12-3 or TRBV12-4 and TRBJ2-1; a possible D gene is TRBD2 (5 bases). The germline V and J ends were trimmed by 5 bases and 12 bases, with 14 bases remaining between them. This CDR3 is 12 amino acids long. The CDR3 loop is CASSTLTTVQFF. The CDR3 DNA is TGTGCCAGCAGTACCTTGACTACCGTGCAGTTCTTC.

This clone was seen at least ten times. This sample includes further DNA sequences coding for the same CDR3. The rearrangement uses TRBV28 and TRBJ2-5; 11 positions match TRBD2. This CDR3 has 15 amino acids. Germline trimming cut 3 bases from V and 4 bases from J; bases unmatched to any gene: 4. Germline lookup yields CDR1 MDHEN and CDR2 SYDVKM. The CDR3 reads CASSFIAGGGETQYF. The CDR3 bases are TGTGCCAGCAGTTTCATAGCGGGAGGGGGAGAGACCCAGTACTTC.

V usage is TRBV7-6 and J usage is TRBJ2-1; D is ambiguous. The CDR3 is made up of 15 amino acids. V was shortened by 2 bases and J by 0 bases, with 8 bases between the two germline ends. Germline V gives CDR1 SGHVS, CDR2 FNYEAQ. In DNA, the CDR3 is TGTGCCAGCAGCTTAACCTTGAGCTCCTACAATGAGCAGTTCTTC. It codes for CASSLTLSSYNEQFF. The whole variable domain, filled in from reference TRBV7-6 and TRBJ2-1, reads GAGVSQSPRYKVTKRGQDVALRCDPISGHVSLYWYRQALGQGPEFLTYFNYEAQQDKSGLPNDRFSAERPEGSISTLTIQRTEQRDSAMYRCASSLTLSSYNEQFFGPGTRLTVL.

The chain recombines TRBV6-1 with TRBJ2-1; D might be TRBD2 (5 bases). The CDR3 extends over 15 amino acids. In germline, CDR1 is MNHNS, CDR2 SASEGT. Trimming stripped 3 bases from V and 8 bases from J, with 17 bases between. Here the CDR3 reads CASSDRGRKNDEQFF. The CDR3, as DNA: TGTGCCAGCAGTGATCGGGGTCGAAAAAACGATGAGCAGTTCTTC.

The V and J genes are TRBV10-1 and TRBJ2-1; 9 nucleotides agree with TRBD2. The junction had 8 bases not matched to a gene; V was cut back by 10 bases and J by 10 bases. Germline CDR1 reads WNHNN; CDR2 reads SYGVQD (reference sequence). The CDR3 contains 12 residues. The CDR3 DNA is TGCGCCACGGGGACTAGCCGTCACGAGCAGTTCTTC. The encoded protein is CATGTSRHEQFF.

This clone has more than one count but fewer than ten. Other nucleotide sequences from this sample produce the same CDR3. This chain links TRBV27 with TRBJ2-1; 8 bases agree with TRBD2. This CDR3 has 15 residues. V shed 3 bases, J shed 5 bases, and the junction held 6 bases outside the gene matches. The germline gives CDR1 MNHEY, CDR2 SMNVEV (reference sequence). CDR3 sequence: CASSFRTSGNNEQFF. The CDR3 DNA reads as TGTGCCAGCAGTTTTCGTACTAGCGGAAACAATGAGCAGTTCTTC.

V and J are TRBV6-5 and TRBJ1-5; D not resolved. With 6 bases removed from V and 4 bases from J, the gap between germline ends came to 10 bases. CDR1 and CDR2 from the germline V gene are MNHEY and SVGAGI. The CDR3 is made up of 13 amino acids. The CDR3 DNA reads as TGTGCCAGCAGGAAAGACGGGAATCAGCCCCAGCATTTT. Translated: CASRKDGNQPQHF.